Included here is one T cell receptor (beta chain) sequence, with context. TCRdb's table, derived via immunoSEQ multiplex PCR, lists solely in-frame clones and lacks some. This sample has some 11,000 clones, with around 81% found just once. Cyclophosphamide on days +3 and +4 followed busulfan-fludarabine conditioning and a marrow graft. This record comes from a study of T cells after posttransplantation cyclophosphamide. The CDR3 contains 15 residues. The germline V gene encodes CDR1 MDHEN and CDR2 SYDVKM. Trimming left V 2 bases short and J 4 bases short, with 12 bases between. Sequences were derived from PBMCs, sampled 1755 days after allogeneic stem cell transplant with posttransplant cyclophosphamide. The rearrangement links TRBV28 to TRBJ1-5; D might be TRBD1 (6 bases). This sequence was found in a female patient aged 45-60 years who received an allogeneic stem cell transplant from a related donor, was CMV-positive, and had no GVHD. The graft donor may account for some of the T cells. Here the CDR3 reads CASSLIGGVNQPQHF. CDR3 DNA: TGTGCCAGCAGTTTAATAGGGGGGGTGAATCAGCCCCAGCATTTT.